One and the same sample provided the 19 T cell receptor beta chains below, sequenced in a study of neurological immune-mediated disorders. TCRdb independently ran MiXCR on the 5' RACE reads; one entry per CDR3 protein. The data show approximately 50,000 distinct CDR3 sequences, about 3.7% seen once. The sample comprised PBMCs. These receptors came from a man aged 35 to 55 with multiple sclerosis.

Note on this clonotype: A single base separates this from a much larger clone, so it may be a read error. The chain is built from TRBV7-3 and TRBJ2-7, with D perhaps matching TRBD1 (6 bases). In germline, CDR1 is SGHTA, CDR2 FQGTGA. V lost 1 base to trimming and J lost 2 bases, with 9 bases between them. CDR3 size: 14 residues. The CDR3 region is CASSLMDRPYEQYF. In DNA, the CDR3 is TGTGCCAGCAGCTTAATGGACAGACCCTACGAGCAGTACTTC.

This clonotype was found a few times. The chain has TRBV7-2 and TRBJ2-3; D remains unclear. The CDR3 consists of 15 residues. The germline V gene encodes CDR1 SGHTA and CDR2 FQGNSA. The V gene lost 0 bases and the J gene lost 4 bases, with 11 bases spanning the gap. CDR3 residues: CASSLAGLRADTQYF. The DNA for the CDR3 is TGTGCCAGCAGCTTAGCGGGTCTAAGGGCAGATACGCAGTATTTT.

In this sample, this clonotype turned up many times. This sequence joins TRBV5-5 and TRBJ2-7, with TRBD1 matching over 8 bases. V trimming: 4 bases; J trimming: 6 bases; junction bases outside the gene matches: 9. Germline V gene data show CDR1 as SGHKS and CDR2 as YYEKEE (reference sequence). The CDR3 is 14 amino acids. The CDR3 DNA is TGTGCCAGCAGCAACCCCGGGACAGGTGGCGAGCAGTACTTC. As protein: CASSNPGTGGEQYF.

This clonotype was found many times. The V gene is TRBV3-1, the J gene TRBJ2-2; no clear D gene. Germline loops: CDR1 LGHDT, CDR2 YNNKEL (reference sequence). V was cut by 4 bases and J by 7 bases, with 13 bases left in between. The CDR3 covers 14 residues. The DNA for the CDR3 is TGTGCCAGCAGCCTCGGTCTCAGGAACGGGGAGCTGTTTTTT. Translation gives CASSLGLRNGELFF. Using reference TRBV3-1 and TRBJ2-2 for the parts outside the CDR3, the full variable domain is DTAVSQTPKYLVTQMGNDKSIKCEQNLGHDTMYWYKQDSKKFLKIMFSYNNKELIINETVPNRFSPKSPDKAHLNLHINSLELGDSAVYFCASSLGLRNGELFFGEGSRLTVL.

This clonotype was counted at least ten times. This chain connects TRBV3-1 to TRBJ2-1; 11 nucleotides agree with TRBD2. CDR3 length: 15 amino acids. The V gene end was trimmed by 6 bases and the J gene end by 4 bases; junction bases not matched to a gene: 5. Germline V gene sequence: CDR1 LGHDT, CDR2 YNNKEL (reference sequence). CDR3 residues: CASSSLAGGYNEQFF. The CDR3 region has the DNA TGTGCCAGCAGTTCTTTAGCGGGGGGGTACAATGAGCAGTTCTTC.

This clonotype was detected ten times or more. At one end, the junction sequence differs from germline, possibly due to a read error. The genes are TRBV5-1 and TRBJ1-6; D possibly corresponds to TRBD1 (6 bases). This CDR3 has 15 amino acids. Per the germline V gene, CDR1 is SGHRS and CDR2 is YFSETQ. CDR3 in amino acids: CASSGNSGEYSPLNF. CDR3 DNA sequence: TGCGCCAGCAGCGGCAACTCAGGGGAATATTCACCCCTCAACTTT.

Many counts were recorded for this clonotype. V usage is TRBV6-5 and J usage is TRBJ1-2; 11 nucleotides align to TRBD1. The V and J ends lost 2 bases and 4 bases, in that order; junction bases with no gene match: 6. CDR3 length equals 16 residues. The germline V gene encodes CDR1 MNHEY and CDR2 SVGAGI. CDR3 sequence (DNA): TGTGCCAGCAGTTACACCCGGACAGGGGGCAGCTATGGCTACACCTTC. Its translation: CASSYTRTGGSYGYTF.

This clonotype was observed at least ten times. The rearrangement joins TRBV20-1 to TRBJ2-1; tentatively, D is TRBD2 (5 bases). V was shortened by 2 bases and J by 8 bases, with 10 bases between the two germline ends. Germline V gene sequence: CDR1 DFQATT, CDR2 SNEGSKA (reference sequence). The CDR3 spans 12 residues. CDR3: CSARKLVDEQFF. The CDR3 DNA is TGCAGTGCTAGAAAACTAGTAGATGAGCAGTTCTTC.

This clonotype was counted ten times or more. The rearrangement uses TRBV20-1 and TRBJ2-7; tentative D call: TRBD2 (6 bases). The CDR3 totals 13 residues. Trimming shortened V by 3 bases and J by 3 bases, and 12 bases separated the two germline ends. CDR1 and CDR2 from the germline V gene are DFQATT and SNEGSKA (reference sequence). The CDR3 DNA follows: TGCAGTGCTAGTCGGGGGTCGTACTACGAGCAGTACTTC. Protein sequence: CSASRGSYYEQYF.

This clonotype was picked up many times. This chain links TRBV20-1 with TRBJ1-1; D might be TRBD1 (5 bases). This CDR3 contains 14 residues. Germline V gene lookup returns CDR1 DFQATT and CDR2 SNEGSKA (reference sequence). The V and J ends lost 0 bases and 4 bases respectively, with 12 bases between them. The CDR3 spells CSARDLGGGTEAFF. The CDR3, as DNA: TGCAGTGCTAGAGATCTCGGGGGTGGCACTGAAGCTTTCTTT.

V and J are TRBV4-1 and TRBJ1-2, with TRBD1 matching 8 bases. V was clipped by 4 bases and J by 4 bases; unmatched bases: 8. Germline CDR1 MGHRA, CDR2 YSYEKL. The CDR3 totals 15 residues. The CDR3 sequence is CASSLERTGIYGYTF. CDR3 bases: TGCGCCAGCAGCCTGGAAAGGACAGGGATCTATGGCTACACCTTC.

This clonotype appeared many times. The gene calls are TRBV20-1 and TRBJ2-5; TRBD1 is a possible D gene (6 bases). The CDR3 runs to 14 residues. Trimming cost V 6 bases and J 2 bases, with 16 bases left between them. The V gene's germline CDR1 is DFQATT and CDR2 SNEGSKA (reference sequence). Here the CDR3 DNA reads TGCAGTGCCTGGGCCCGGACAGCTCAAGAGACCCAGTACTTC. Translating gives CSAWARTAQETQYF.

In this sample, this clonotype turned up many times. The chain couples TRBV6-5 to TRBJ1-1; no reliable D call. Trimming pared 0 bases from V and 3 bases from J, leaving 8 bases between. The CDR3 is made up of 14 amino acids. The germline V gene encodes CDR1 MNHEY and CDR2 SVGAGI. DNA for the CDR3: TGTGCCAGCAGTTACTCAGGGATGGACACTGAAGCTTTCTTT. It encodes CASSYSGMDTEAFF.

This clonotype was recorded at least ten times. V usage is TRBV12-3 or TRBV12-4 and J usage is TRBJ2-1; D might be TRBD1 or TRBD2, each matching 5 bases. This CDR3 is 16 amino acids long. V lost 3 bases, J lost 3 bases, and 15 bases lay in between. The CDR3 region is CASSLVGDSGYNEQFF. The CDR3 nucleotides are TGTGCCAGCAGTTTGGTCGGAGACAGCGGCTACAATGAGCAGTTCTTC.

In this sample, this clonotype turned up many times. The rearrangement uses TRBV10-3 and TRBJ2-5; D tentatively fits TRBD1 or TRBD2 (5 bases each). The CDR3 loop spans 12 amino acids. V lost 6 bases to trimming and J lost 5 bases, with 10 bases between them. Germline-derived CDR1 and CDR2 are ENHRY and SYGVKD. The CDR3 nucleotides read TGTGCCATCAGCCTAGGGGAGGAGACCCAGTACTTC. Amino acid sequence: CAISLGEETQYF.

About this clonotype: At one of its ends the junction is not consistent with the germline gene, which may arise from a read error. In DNA, the CDR3 is TGTGCCAGCAGCGAAGAGACAGGGGGCGCCTCCTATAATTCACCCCTCAACTTT. Amino acid sequence: CASSEETGGASYNSPLNF. The chain couples TRBV3-1 to TRBJ1-6; TRBD1 aligns across 10 bases. CDR3 length: 18 residues. In germline, CDR1 is LGHDT, CDR2 YNNKEL (reference sequence).

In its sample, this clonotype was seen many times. The CDR3 DNA reads as TGTGCCAGCAGCAGTACTACAGGGAAATATAGCTATGGCTACACCTTC. Protein sequence: CASSSTTGKYSYGYTF. The V and J genes are TRBV5-5 and TRBJ1-2; possibly TRBD1 for D (6 bases). V was pared by 4 bases and J by 4 bases, with 20 bases between. CDR3 length equals 16 residues. Germline CDR1 SGHKS, CDR2 YYEKEE (reference sequence).

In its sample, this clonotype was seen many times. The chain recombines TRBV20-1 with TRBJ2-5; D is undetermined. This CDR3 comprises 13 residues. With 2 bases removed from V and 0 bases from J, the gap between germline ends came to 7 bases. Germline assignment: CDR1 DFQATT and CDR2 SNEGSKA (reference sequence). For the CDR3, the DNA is TGCAGTGCTAGACACAATTACCAAGAGACCCAGTACTTC. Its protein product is CSARHNYQETQYF.

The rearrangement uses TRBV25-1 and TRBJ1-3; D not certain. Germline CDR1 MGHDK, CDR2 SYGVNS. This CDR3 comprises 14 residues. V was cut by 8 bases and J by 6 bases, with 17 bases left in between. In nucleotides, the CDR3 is TGTGCCAGCTCATTGGGTCAGGCTCCAAACACCATATATTTT. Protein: CASSLGQAPNTIYF. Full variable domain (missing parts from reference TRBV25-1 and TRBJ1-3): EADIYQTPRYLVIGTGKKITLECSQTMGHDKMYWYQQDPGMELHLIHYSYGVNSTEKGDLSSESTVSRIRTEHFPLTLESARPSHTSQYLCASSLGQAPNTIYFGEGSWLTVV.